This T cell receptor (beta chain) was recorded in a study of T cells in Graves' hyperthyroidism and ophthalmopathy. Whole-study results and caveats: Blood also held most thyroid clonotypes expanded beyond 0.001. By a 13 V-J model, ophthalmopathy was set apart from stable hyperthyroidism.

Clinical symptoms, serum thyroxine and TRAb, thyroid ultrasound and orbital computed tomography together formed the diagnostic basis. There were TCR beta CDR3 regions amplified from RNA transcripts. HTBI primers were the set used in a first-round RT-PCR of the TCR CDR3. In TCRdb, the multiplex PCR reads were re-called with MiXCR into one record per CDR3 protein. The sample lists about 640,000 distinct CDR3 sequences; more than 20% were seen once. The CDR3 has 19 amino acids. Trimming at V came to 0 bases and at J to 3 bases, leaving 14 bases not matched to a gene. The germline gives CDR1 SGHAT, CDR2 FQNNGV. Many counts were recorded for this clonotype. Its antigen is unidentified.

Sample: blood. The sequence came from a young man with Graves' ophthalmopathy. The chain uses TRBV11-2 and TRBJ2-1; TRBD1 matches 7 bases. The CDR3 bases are TGTGCCAGCAGCTTAGATCCACGCGCCAGGGGACAGATCTACAATGAGCAGTTCTTC. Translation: CASSLDPRARGQIYNEQFF.